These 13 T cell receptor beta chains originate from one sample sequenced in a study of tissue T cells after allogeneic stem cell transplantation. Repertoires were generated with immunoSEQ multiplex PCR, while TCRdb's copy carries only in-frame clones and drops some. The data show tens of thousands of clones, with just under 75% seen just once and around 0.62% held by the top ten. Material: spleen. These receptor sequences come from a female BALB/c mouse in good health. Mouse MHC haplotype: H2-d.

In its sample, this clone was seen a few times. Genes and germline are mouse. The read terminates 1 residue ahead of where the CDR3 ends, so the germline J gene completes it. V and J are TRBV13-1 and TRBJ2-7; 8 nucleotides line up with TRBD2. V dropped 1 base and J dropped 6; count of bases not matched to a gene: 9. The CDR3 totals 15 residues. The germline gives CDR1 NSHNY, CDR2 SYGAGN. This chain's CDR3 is CASSDWGGAAAEQYF. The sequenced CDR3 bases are TGTGCCAGCAGTGATTGGGGGGGGGCTGCCGCTGAACAGTAC.

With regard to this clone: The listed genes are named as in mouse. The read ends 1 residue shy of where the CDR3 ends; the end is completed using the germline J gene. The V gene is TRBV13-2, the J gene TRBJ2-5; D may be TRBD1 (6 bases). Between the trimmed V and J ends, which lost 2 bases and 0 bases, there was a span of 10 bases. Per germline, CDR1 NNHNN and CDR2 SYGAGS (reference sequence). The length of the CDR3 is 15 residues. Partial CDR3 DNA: TGTGCCAGCGGTGAAGGAGGGGGTAACCAAGACACCCAGTAC. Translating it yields CASGEGGGNQDTQY. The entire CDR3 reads CASGEGGGNQDTQYF.

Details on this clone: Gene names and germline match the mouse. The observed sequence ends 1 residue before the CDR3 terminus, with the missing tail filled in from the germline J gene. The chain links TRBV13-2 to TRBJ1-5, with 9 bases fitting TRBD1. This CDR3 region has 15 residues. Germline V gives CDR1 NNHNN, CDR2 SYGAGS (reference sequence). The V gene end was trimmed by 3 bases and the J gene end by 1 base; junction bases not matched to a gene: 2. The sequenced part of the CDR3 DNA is TGTGCCAGCGGTGTAACAGGGGGCAACAACCAGGCTCCGCTT. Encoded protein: CASGVTGGNNQAPL. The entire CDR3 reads CASGVTGGNNQAPLF.

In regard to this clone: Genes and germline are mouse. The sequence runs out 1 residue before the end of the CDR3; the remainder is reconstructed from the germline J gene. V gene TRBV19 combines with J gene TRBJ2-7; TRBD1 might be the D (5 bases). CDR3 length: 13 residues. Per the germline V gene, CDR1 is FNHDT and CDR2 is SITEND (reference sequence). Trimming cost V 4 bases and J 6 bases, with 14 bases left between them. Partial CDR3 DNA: TGTGCCAGCAGTTCCCCCCAGGGTGTTGAACAGTAC. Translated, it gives CASSSPQGVEQY. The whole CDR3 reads CASSSPQGVEQYF.

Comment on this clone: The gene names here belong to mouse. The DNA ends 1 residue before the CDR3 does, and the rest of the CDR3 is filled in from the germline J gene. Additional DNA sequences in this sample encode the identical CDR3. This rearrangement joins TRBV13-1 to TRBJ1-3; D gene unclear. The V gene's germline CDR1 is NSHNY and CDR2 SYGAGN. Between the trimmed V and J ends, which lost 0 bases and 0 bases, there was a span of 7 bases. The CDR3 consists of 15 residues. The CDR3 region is CASSDADNSGNTLYF. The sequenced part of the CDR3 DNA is TGTGCCAGCAGTGATGCTGACAATTCTGGAAATACGCTCTAT.

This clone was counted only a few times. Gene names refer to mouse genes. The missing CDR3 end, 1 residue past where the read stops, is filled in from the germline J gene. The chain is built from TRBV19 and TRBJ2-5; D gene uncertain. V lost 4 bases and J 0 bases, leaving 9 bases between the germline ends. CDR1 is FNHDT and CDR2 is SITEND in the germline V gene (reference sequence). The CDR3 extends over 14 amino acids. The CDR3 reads CASSPTINQDTQYF. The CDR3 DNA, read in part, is TGTGCCAGCAGTCCGACAATTAACCAAGACACCCAGTAC. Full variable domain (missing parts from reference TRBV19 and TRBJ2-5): GGIITQTPKFLIGQEGQKLTLKCQQNFNHDTMYWYRQDSGKGLRLIYYSITENDLQKGDLSEGYDASREKKSSFSLTVTSAQKNEMAVFLCASSPTINQDTQYFGPGTRLLVL.

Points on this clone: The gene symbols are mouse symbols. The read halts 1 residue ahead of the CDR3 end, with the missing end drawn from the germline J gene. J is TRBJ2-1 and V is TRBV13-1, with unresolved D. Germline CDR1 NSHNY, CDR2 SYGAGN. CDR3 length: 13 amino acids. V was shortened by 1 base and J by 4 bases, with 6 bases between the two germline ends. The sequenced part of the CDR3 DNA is TGTGCCAGCAGTGATCTCCAGTATGCTGAGCAGTTC. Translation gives CASSDLQYAEQF. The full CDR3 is CASSDLQYAEQFF.

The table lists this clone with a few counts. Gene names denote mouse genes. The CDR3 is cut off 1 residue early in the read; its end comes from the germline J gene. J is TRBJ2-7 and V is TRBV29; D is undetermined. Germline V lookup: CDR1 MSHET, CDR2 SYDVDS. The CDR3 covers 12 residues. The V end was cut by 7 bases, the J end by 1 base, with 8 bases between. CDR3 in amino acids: CASTDRSYEQYF. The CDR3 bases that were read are TGTGCTAGCACCGATCGGTCCTATGAACAGTAC.

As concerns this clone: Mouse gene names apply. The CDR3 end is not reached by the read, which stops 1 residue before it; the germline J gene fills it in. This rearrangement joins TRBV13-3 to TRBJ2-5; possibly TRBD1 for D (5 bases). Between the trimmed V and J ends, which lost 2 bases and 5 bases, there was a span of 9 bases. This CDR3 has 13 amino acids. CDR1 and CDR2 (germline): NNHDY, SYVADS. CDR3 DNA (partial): TGTGCCAGCAGTGACAGGGAATCAGACACCCAGTAC. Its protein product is CASSDRESDTQY. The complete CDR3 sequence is CASSDRESDTQYF. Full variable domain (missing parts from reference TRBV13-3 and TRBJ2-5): EAAVTQSPRSKVAVTGGKVTLSCHQTNNHDYMYWYRQDTGHGLRLIHYSYVADSTEKGDIPDGYKASRPSQENFSLILELASLSQTAVYFCASSDRESDTQYFGPGTRLLVL.

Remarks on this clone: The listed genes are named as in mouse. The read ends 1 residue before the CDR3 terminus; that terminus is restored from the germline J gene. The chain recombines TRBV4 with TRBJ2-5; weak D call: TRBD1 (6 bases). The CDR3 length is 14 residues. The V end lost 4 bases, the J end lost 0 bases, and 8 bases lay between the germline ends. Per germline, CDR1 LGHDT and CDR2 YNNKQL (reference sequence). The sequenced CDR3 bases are TGTGCCAGCAGCTCCGGACAGAACCAAGACACCCAGTAC. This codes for CASSSGQNQDTQY. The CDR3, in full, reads CASSSGQNQDTQYF.

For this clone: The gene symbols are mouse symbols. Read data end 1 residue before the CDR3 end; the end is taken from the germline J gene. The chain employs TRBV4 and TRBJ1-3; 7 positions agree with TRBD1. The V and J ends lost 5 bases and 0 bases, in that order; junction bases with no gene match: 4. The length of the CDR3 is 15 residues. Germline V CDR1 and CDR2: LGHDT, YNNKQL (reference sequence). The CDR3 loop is CASSRQGNSGNTLYF. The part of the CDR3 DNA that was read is TGTGCCAGCAGCCGACAGGGCAATTCTGGAAATACGCTCTAT. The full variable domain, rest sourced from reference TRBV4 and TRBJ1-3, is ETAVFQTPNYHVTQVGNEVSFNCKQTLGHDTMYWYKQDSKKLLKIMFSYNNKQLIVNETVPRRFSPQSSDKAHLNLRIKSVEPEDSAVYLCASSRQGNSGNTLYFGEGSRLIVV.

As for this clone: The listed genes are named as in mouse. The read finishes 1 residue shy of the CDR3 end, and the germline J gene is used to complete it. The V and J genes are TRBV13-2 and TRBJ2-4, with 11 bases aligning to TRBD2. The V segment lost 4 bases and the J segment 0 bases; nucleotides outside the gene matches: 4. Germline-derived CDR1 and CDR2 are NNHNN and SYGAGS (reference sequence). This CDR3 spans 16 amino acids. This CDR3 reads CASGRDWGTSQNTLYF. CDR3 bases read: TGTGCCAGCGGTCGGGACTGGGGGACTAGTCAAAACACCTTGTAC.

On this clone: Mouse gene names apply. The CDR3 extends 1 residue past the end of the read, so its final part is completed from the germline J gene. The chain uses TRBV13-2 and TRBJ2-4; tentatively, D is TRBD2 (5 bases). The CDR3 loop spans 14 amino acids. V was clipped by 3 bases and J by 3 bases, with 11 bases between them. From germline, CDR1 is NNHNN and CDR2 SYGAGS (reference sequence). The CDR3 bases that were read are TGTGCCAGCGGTGCCTCACTGGAGCAAAACACCTTGTAC. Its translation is CASGASLEQNTLY. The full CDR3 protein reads CASGASLEQNTLYF.